The present T cell receptor beta chain was sequenced within a study of human T cells and chemical hapten exposure (TCRdb year 2021). Concerning the study at large: For sensitization, 2% DPC in acetone was applied to a roughly 2 cm by roughly 2 cm area of upper inner arm skin. Libraries were combined into a pool for sequencing, and differences in TCR yield between samples came mainly from small differences in library volumes within the pool. Peripheral blood TCR repertoire changes were tracked in vivo in alopecia patients during primary and secondary sensitization to the hapten diphenylcyclopropenone (DPC). Patients additionally received weekly therapeutic DPC doses to the scalp throughout the approximately 22-week study period. Patch tests used Finn chambers with 0.01% DPC on the upper back, scored after 6 days by International Contact Dermatitis Research Group standards. For TCR sequencing, blood came from 25 to 35 alopecia patients at anywhere from one to four time points (pre-sensitization, 2, 6 and 24 weeks). Blood samples were taken from patients before sensitization (week 0) and at 2, 6 and about 24 weeks after DPC sensitization. Most of the patients in the cohort were female, and the cohort covered alopecia areata with under or over 50% scalp involvement, alopecia totalis and alopecia universalis.

The germline V and J ends show losses of 5 bases and 3 bases respectively, and no gene match explains 6 bases of the junction. CDR1 and CDR2 are drawn from the germline V gene: MDHEN, SYDVKM. Measured from the cysteine to the phenylalanine, the CDR3 is 14 residues long. Solely the CDR3 DNA is kept, with 42 bases framed from the first base. In light of the paper, this sample's time point label describes: patch test 2, 6 weeks after DPC sensitization. What this sample's treatment or condition label stands for: therapeutic diphenylcyclopropenone sensitization with weekly scalp DPC. Blood at each patch-test visit was drawn before the patch test was applied. Patients were considered eligible if aged 18 to 70, diagnosed with alopecia and deemed suitable for DPC therapy, and patients were excluded if pregnant. Total RNA was extracted from unfractionated whole blood collected in Tempus Blood RNA tubes. Study-level results and caveats: Significantly more large CDR3 similarity clusters were formed by expanded TCRs than by pre-sensitization or healthy control sets, consistent with antigen-driven responses. DPC sensitization did not change the number of TCRs with a frequency above 1 in 1000, and there was no evidence of changes in global repertoire structure. Patch test score correlated positively with the number of PT1 expanded TCRs, reaching significance at thresholds 8, 16 and 32 but not at 4. Because all patients had alopecia, a presumed autoimmune disease, the immune response of the patients might differ from that of healthy individuals. Repeated subsampling changed both the strength of the expansion versus patch-test correlation and the threshold at which the correlation became significant.

This clonotype was found a few times. Its cognate antigen has yet to be identified. The record has no base qualities; no much larger clone is one base away. Library preparation employed RACE. TCRdb records NextSeq 500 as the sequencer. During library preparation, unique molecular identifiers were attached to individual cDNA molecules so that TCRs could be counted quantitatively and reproducibly. From each blood RNA sample, both TCR alpha and TCR beta chains were sequenced. The study's processing was this. Samples had a median of approximately 96,000 TCRs, with a range from 23,224 to 690,600. The Decombinator software suite was used to annotate V, J and CDR3 in the TCR reads. For PS versus PT1 abundance plots, all samples were subsampled to the same number of TCRs (28,000). TCRs were defined as expanded if absent before sensitization and observed at least eight times at the 2-week time point. The public reads were reprocessed in TCRdb via fastp at Q25 and MiXCR, keeping in-frame beta chains. Each CDR3 protein gets just one entry, which takes the most common genes and DNA from the rows behind it. The V and J calls here are based on TCRdb, not the publication. Across this sample there are 350,000 to 400,000 distinct CDR3 sequences, with under 6.5% seen only once. Of the sample, less than 6.5% is held by the ten largest clones.

The sequence joins TRBV28 to TRBJ1-1; 7 bases in the junction line up with TRBD1. This specimen consisted of whole blood, obtained in connection with sensitization to the hapten diphenylcyclopropenone (DPC). The TCR comes from a woman aged 18-29 years with alopecia areata. Some clones in this sample may be carry-over from other donors' samples. At the DNA level, the sequence is TGTGCCAGCAGTAATCCGGGACAGTACACTGAAGCTTTCTTT. It translates as CASSNPGQYTEAFF.